This T cell receptor beta chain was captured by sequencing in a study of cytomegalovirus exposure and HLA in healthy donors. As for the study in general: Across a few hundred genotyped donors, over 70% landed in the Caucasian-associated ancestry cluster.

As regards this clone: The antigen is unknown.

The CDR3 has 16 residues. Germline assignment: CDR1 SGHRS and CDR2 YFSETQ. V shed 7 bases, J shed 7 bases, and the junction held 15 bases outside the gene matches. In the PCR, 60 Vbeta and 13 Jbeta primers were used. Per the authors' pipeline: Per a later analysis, the number of unique TCR beta chains was about 78 million, of which roughly 9.9 million were shared. Measured with immunoSEQ multiplex PCR; TCRdb has only the in-frame clones, and not every one. V and J calls and clone size are those listed in that table; D and trimming were worked out from the DNA. The sample holds 180,000 or so clones, roughly 85% seen once. Study observations and caveats: In a later analysis, V- and J-gene trimming of beta chains associated with a DCLRE1C missense variant, replicated independently. Presence/absence comparisons presumed near-even sequencing depth among donors.

The source is a male donor in good health and CMV-seronegative. The genes are TRBV5-1 and TRBJ2-1, with 9 nucleotides matching TRBD2. Input material: PBMCs. Here the CDR3 reads CASLRTGGGGGNEQFF. DNA for the CDR3: TGCGCCAGCTTGCGAACAGGCGGGGGGGGAGGGAATGAGCAGTTCTTC.